This TCR beta chain is from a study of cytomegalovirus exposure and HLA in healthy donors. Method: immunoSEQ multiplex PCR; TCRdb's copy keeps in-frame clones and lacks some. The sample lists about 200,000 clones; roughly 84% were seen once. The ends lost 5 bases at V and 6 bases at J; junction bases unmatched: 8. This CDR3 spans 14 amino acids. Germline CDR1 and CDR2: LGHNA and YNFKEQ. The chain couples TRBV4-2 to TRBJ1-2; 8 nucleotides agree with TRBD1. Material: PBMCs. The source is a woman aged 18-29 years in good health and CMV-seropositive. Here the CDR3 reads CASSSSGTGHGYTF. CDR3 bases: TGTGCCAGCAGCTCATCCGGGACAGGCCATGGCTACACCTTC.